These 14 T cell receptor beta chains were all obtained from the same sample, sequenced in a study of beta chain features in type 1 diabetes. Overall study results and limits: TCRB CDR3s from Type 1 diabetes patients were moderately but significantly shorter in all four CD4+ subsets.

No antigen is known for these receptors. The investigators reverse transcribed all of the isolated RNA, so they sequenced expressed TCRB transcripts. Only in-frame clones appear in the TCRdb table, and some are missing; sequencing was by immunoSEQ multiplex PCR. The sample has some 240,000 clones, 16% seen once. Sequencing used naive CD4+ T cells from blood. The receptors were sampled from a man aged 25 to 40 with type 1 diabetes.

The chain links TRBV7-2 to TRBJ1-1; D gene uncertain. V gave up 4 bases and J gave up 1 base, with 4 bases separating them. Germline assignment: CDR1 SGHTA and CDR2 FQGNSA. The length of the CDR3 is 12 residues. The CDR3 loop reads CASSSQNTEAFF. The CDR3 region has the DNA TGTGCCAGCAGCTCCCAGAACACTGAAGCTTTCTTT.

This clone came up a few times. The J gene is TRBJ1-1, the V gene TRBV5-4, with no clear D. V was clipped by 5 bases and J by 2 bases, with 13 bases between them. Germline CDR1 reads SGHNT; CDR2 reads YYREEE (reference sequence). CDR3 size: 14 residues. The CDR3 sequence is CASSPGVLNTEAFF. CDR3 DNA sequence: TGTGCCAGCAGTCCGGGAGTTCTCAACACTGAAGCTTTCTTT.

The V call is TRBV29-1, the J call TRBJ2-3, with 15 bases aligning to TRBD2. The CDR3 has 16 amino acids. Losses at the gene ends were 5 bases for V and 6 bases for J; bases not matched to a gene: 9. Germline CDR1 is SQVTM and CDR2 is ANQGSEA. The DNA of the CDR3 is TGCAGCGTTCGTGGACTAGCGGGAGGGCGGGGGGATACGCAGTATTTT. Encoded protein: CSVRGLAGGRGDTQYF.

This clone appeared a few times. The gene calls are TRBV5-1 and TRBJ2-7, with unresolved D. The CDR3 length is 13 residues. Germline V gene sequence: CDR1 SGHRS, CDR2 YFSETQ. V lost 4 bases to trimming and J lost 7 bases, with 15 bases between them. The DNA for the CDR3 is TGCGCCAGCAGCCCGCTAAGGCTTGGGGAGCAGTACTTC. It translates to CASSPLRLGEQYF. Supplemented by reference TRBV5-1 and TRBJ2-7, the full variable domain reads KAGVTQTPRYLIKTRGQQVTLSCSPISGHRSVSWYQQTPGQGLQFLFEYFSETQRNKGNFPGRFSGRQFSNSRSEMNVSTLELGDSALYLCASSPLRLGEQYFGPGTRLTVT.

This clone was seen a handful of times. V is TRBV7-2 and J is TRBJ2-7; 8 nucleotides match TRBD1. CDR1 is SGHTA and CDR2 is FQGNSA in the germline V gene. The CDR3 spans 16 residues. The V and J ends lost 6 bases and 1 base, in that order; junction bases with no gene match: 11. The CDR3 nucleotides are TGTGCCAGCAGGTCTACCGGGACAGGAAGGTCCTACGAGCAGTACTTC. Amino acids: CASRSTGTGRSYEQYF.

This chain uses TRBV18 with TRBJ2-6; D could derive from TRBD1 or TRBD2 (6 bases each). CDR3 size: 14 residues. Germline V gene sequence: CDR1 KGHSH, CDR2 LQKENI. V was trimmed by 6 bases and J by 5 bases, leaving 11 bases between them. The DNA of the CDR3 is TGTGCCAGCTCGCCGGGGGACAGGGCCAACGTCCTGACTTTC. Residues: CASSPGDRANVLTF.

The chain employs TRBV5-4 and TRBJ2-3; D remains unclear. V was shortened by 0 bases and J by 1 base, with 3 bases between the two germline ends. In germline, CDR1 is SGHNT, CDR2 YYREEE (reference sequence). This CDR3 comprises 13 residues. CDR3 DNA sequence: TGTGCCAGCAGCTTGGTCCGCACAGATACGCAGTATTTT. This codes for CASSLVRTDTQYF.

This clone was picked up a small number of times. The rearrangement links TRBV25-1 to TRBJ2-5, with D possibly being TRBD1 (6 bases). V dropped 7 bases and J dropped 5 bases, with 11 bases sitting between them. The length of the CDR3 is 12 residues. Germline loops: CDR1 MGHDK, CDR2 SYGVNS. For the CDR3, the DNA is TGTGCCAGCAAGGGGGATACTGAGACCCAGTACTTC. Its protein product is CASKGDTETQYF. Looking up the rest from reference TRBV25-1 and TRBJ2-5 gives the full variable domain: EADIYQTPRYLVIGTGKKITLECSQTMGHDKMYWYQQDPGMELHLIHYSYGVNSTEKGDLSSESTVSRIRTEHFPLTLESARPSHTSQYLCASKGDTETQYFGPGTRLLVL.

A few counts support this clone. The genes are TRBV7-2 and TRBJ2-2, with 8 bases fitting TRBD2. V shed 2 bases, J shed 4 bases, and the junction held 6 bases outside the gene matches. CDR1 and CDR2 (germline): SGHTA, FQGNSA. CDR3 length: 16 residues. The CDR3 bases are TGTGCCAGCAGCTTAAGGGAGCGGGAGCTCACCGGGGAGCTGTTTTTT. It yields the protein CASSLRERELTGELFF. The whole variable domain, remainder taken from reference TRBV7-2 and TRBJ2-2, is GAGVSQSPSNKVTEKGKDVELRCDPISGHTALYWYRQSLGQGLEFLIYFQGNSAPDKSGLPSDRFSAERTGGSVSTLTIQRTQQEDSAVYLCASSLRERELTGELFFGEGSRLTVL.

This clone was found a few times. The CDR3 sequence is CASSKGTDAYEQYF. The DNA of the CDR3 is TGTGCCAGCAGTAAGGGCACCGACGCTTACGAGCAGTACTTC. This sequence joins TRBV25-1 and TRBJ2-7; D is undetermined. The ends were cut back, 5 bases at V and 4 bases at J, with 15 bases in the middle. The CDR3 covers 14 residues. Germline lookup yields CDR1 MGHDK and CDR2 SYGVNS.

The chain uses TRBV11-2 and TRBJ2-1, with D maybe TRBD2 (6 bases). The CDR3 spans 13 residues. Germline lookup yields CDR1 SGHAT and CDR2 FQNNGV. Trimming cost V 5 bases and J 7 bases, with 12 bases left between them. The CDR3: CASSTGRGNEQFF. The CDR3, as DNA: TGTGCCAGCAGCACGGGCCGGGGGAATGAGCAGTTCTTC.

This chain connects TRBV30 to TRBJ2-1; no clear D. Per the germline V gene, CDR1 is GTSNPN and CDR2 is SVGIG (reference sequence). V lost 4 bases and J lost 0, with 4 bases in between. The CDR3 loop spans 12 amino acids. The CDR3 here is CAWMSSYNEQFF. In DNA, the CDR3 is TGTGCCTGGATGAGCTCCTACAATGAGCAGTTCTTC.

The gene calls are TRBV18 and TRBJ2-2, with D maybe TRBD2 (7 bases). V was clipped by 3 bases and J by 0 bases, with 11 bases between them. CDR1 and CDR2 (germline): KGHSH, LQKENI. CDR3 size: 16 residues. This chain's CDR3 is CASSPSGTSNTGELFF. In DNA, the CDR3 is TGTGCCAGCTCACCCAGCGGGACATCGAACACCGGGGAGCTGTTTTTT.

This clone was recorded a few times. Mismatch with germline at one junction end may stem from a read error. In nucleotides, the CDR3 is TGTGCCAGCAGCCTAGCGGGAGGCCCGGATACGCAGTATTTT. Its translation is CASSLAGGPDTQYF. The chain has TRBV11-1 and TRBJ2-3, with 11 nucleotides matching TRBD2. The germline V gene has CDR1 SGHAT and CDR2 FQDESV (reference sequence). The CDR3 contains 14 residues.